This entry is about one TCR beta chain. Its cognate antigen is unknown. Sequencing was performed with immunoSEQ multiplex PCR; in TCRdb, only in-frame clones are kept and a portion is missing. The sample has fewer than 100,000 clones; about 92% are singletons. The length of the CDR3 is 15 residues. V shed 6 bases and J 2 bases; nucleotides not matched to a gene: 5. Germline V gene lookup returns CDR1 MNHEY and CDR2 SMNVEV (reference sequence). As to time point: cycle 4 day 1 (C4D1), after more than five weeks of nivolumab. Each patient relapsed following autologous stem cell transplantation, and prior brentuximab vedotin exposure differed. The sample comes from a study of PD-1 blockade in classical Hodgkin lymphoma. Study conclusions and caveats: Those starting nivolumab under 1 year post-ASCT were excluded. The study found complete responders had baseline diversity similar to newly diagnosed patients. CD8+ TCR diversity did not rise significantly by C4D1, unlike CD4+. Baseline TCR diversity was reportedly lower in newly diagnosed patients than in healthy donors. It was reported as lower still in relapsed/refractory patients.

The chain joins TRBV27 to TRBJ2-7, with 12 bases lining up with TRBD2. This clonotype originated in a human donor with classical Hodgkin lymphoma. This material consisted of peripheral blood mononuclear cells (PBMCs), taken before the fourth cycle of nivolumab. CDR3 amino acids: CASSTLAGGAYEQYF. The CDR3 DNA reads as TGTGCCAGCAGCACACTAGCGGGAGGTGCCTACGAGCAGTACTTC.